These 15 T cell receptor beta chains originate from one sample sequenced in a study of patients and donors after allogeneic stem cell transplantation. TCRdb re-called the RT-PCR reads through MiXCR, storing one row per CDR3 protein. Of about a million distinct CDR3 sequences in the sample, approximately 19% were seen once. Sequenced: blood, either unsorted or a sorted T cell fraction (not recorded which). The origin of the receptors is a human donor who was either an allogeneic HSCT recipient or a stem cell or donor lymphocyte infusion donor (not recorded which). It is not recorded whose cells these are; they may come from a transplant donor.

This clonotype was seen more than once but under ten times. J is TRBJ2-1 and V is TRBV6-1, with TRBD2 matching over 9 bases. J lost 8 bases, V lost 10 bases, and 9 bases had no gene match. There are 13 residues in the CDR3. The germline gives CDR1 MNHNS, CDR2 SASEGT. CDR3 region: CAIPGLAFDEQFF. The DNA for the CDR3 is TGTGCCATTCCGGGACTAGCTTTTGATGAGCAGTTCTTC.

This chain joins TRBV9 and TRBJ1-3, with a weak D call TRBD1 (6 bases). This CDR3 is 16 amino acids long. Germline lookup yields CDR1 SGDLS and CDR2 YYNGEE. Trimming pared 1 base from V and 0 bases from J, leaving 11 bases between. The chain's CDR3 is CASSVTQGDSGNTIYF. In nucleotides, the CDR3 is TGTGCCAGCAGCGTAACACAGGGCGACTCTGGAAACACCATATATTTT.

The chain recombines TRBV6-5 with TRBJ2-3, with D unclear. CDR3 length equals 11 residues. Looked up from germline, CDR1 is MNHEY and CDR2 is SVGAGI. Trimming removed 8 bases at V and 6 bases at J, with 9 bases between. The CDR3: CASGKWDTQYF. The CDR3 DNA is TGTGCCAGCGGCAAGTGGGATACGCAGTATTTT.

The rearrangement links TRBV12-3 or TRBV12-4 to TRBJ1-1; D gene ambiguous. Trimming removed 3 bases at V and 8 bases at J, with 13 bases between. The length of the CDR3 is 13 residues. Here the CDR3 reads CASSFRLVGEAFF. Here the CDR3 DNA reads TGTGCCAGCAGTTTTCGACTGGTCGGGGAAGCTTTCTTT.

The chain employs TRBV6-2 or TRBV6-3 and TRBJ2-5, with 7 bases aligning to TRBD2. Germline lookup yields CDR1 MNHEY and CDR2 SVGEGT. The CDR3 length is 20 residues. J was trimmed by 2 bases and V by 0 bases; bases with no gene match: 18. The DNA for the CDR3 is TGTGCCAGCAGTTACTCGCTACCGGCGTTACTCGGGACTACTCAAGAGACCCAGTACTTC. This translates into CASSYSLPALLGTTQETQYF.

Only a few counts were recorded for this clonotype. The rearrangement links TRBV24-1 to TRBJ2-1, with TRBD2 matching 13 bases. CDR1 and CDR2 (germline): KGHDR, SFDVKD. The CDR3 runs 21 residues. V dropped 2 bases and J dropped 1; count of bases not matched to a gene: 13. The CDR3 sequence: CATSDWGFGLAGVKSYNEQFF. The DNA for the CDR3 is TGTGCCACCAGTGATTGGGGGTTCGGACTAGCGGGAGTTAAGTCCTACAATGAGCAGTTCTTC.

A few counts support this clonotype. This rearrangement joins TRBV20-1 to TRBJ2-5; 7 nucleotides match TRBD1. The V segment lost 1 base and the J segment 5 bases; nucleotides outside the gene matches: 4. This CDR3 has 13 residues. Per germline, CDR1 DFQATT and CDR2 SNEGSKA (reference sequence). The CDR3 protein is CSARGQGSETQYF. DNA of the CDR3: TGCAGTGCTAGAGGACAGGGTTCCGAGACCCAGTACTTC.

V usage is TRBV29-1 and J usage is TRBJ1-1; D remains ambiguous. Germline V gene data show CDR1 as SQVTM and CDR2 as ANQGSEA. CDR3 length equals 13 residues. V lost 4 bases and J lost 5, with 14 bases in between. The CDR3 is CSVGSLIGTEAFF. The CDR3 DNA follows: TGCAGCGTTGGTAGTCTGATAGGGACTGAAGCTTTCTTT.

The chain couples TRBV5-6 to TRBJ2-3; unclear D gene. CDR1 is SGHDT, CDR2 YYEEEE, per germline. CDR3 length: 16 residues. Trimming stripped 2 bases from V and 0 bases from J, with 13 bases between. For the CDR3, the DNA is TGTGCCAGCAGCTTTACCACGACGGCTAGCACAGATACGCAGTATTTT. This encodes CASSFTTTASTDTQYF.

The V gene is TRBV6-4, the J gene TRBJ2-1, with a weak D call TRBD2 (5 bases). Germline values: CDR1 MRHNA, CDR2 SNTAGT. This CDR3 contains 13 residues. V dropped 4 bases and J dropped 6 bases, with 10 bases sitting between them. The CDR3 region has the DNA TGTGCCAGCAGTGTAGAGGGTGGCAATGAGCAGTTCTTC. Its protein product is CASSVEGGNEQFF.

This rearrangement joins TRBV7-8 to TRBJ2-3; no firm D call. The length of the CDR3 is 15 residues. Germline assignment: CDR1 SGHVS and CDR2 FQNEAQ. V was shortened by 6 bases and J by 4 bases, with 17 bases between the two germline ends. The CDR3 DNA sequence: TGTGCCAGCAGACCGACCGCCCAACGGGCAGATACGCAGTATTTT. Protein product: CASRPTAQRADTQYF.

The J gene is TRBJ2-3, the V gene TRBV18; D is perhaps TRBD1 (5 bases). This CDR3 comprises 14 residues. Trimming took 6 bases from V and 4 from J, leaving 14 bases between them. Germline V gene data show CDR1 as KGHSH and CDR2 as LQKENI. The CDR3 spells CASSTTGAPDTQYF. CDR3 sequence (DNA): TGTGCCAGCTCGACCACAGGAGCGCCAGATACGCAGTATTTT.

The rearrangement links TRBV29-1 to TRBJ2-3, with D hard to call. Germline loops: CDR1 SQVTM, CDR2 ANQGSEA. The V end was cut by 3 bases, the J end by 0 bases, with 10 bases between. The CDR3 has 14 residues. As DNA, the CDR3 is TGCAGCGTTGAGTGGGTCCATAGCACAGATACGCAGTATTTT. It codes for CSVEWVHSTDTQYF.

The V call is TRBV20-1, the J call TRBJ2-2; 7 bases agree with TRBD2. V was pared by 3 bases and J by 3 bases, with 4 bases of the junction left unmatched. The CDR3 loop spans 14 amino acids. Germline V gene sequence: CDR1 DFQATT, CDR2 SNEGSKA (reference sequence). The CDR3 DNA reads as TGCAGTGCTAGTGGTCGGGGGGACACCGGGGAGCTGTTTTTT. It codes for CSASGRGDTGELFF.

The J gene is TRBJ2-7, the V gene TRBV2; 8 nucleotides line up with TRBD2. CDR1 SNHLY and CDR2 FYNNEI come from the germline V gene. This CDR3 contains 14 residues. After removal of 8 bases from V and 2 bases from J, the junction contained 8 bases not matched to a gene. In nucleotides, the CDR3 is TGTGCCAGCGTATCAAGCGGGAGCCCCTACGAGCAGTACTTC. Translated: CASVSSGSPYEQYF.